This entry concerns a single TCR beta chain. These data are taken from a study of blood T cell repertoires in COVID-19. As for the study in general: The samples span acute and convalescent COVID-19 from the United States, Italy and Spain. PBMCs, B-cell-depleted T cells, or T cells were the source of the cDNA or gDNA that made up the material.

The CDR3 is 15 amino acids. Germline V CDR1 and CDR2: SGHRS, YFSETQ. The ends lost 6 bases at V and 5 bases at J; junction bases unmatched: 7. As processed by the authors: Amplification with reference gene primers provided the estimates of nucleated cell counts. Assay: immunoSEQ multiplex PCR; the TCRdb copy retains only in-frame clones and omits some. The V and J calls and clone size are taken from that table; D and trimming were inferred from the DNA. Of 55,000 to 75,000 clones listed, about 80% were seen once; the top ten hold 15% to 20%. The sequenced material came from peripheral blood. The receptor's source is an older man with active COVID-19. The genes are TRBV5-1 and TRBJ2-7; TRBD2 agrees at 14 bases. The CDR3 spells CASTTGTSGSDEQYF. DNA for the CDR3: TGCGCCAGCACCACCGGGACTAGCGGGAGTGACGAGCAGTACTTC.